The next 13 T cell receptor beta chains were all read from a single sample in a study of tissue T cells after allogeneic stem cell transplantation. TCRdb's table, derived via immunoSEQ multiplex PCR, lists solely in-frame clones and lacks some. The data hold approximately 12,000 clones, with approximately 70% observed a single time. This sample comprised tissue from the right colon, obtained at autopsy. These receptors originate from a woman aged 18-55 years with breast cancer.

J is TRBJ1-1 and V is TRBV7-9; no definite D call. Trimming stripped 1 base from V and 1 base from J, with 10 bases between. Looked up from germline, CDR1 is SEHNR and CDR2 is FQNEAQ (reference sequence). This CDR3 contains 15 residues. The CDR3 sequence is CASSLGSRRNTEAFF. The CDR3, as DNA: TGTGCCAGCAGCTTAGGGAGTCGCCGGAACACTGAAGCTTTCTTT.

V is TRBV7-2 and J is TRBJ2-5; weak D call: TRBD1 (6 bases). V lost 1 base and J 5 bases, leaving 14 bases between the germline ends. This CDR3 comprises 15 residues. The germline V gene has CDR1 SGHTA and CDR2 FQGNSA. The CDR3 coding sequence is TGTGCCAGCAGCTTAGGGGACATCCTCGGGGAGACCCAGTACTTC. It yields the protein CASSLGDILGETQYF.

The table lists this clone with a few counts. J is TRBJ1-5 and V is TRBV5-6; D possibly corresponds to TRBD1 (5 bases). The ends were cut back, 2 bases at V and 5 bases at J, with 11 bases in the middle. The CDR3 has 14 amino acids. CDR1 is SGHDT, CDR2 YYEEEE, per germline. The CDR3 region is CASSFRELDQPQHF. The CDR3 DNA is TGTGCCAGCAGCTTCAGGGAGCTTGATCAGCCCCAGCATTTT.

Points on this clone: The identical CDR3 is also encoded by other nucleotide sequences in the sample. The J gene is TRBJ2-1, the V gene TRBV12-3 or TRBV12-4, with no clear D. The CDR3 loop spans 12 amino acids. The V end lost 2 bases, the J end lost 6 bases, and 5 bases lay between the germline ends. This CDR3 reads CASSLRPNEQFF. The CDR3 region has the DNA TGTGCCAGCAGTTTAAGGCCCAATGAGCAGTTCTTC.

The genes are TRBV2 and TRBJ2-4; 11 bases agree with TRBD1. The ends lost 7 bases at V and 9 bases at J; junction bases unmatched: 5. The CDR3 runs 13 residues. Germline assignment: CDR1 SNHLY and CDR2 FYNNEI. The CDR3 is CASISGTGGIQYF. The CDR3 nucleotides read TGTGCCAGCATCAGCGGGACAGGGGGCATTCAGTACTTC.

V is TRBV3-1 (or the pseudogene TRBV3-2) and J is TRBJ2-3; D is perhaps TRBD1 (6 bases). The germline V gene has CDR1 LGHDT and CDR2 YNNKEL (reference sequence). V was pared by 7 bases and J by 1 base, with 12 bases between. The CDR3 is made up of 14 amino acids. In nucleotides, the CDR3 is TGTGCCAGCACCGGCGCAGGGGGCACAGATACGCAGTATTTT. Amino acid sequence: CASTGAGGTDTQYF.

The CDR3 here is CSARGDSPLHF. CDR3 DNA sequence: TGCAGTGCTAGGGGTGATTCACCCCTCCACTTT. The J gene is TRBJ1-6, the V gene TRBV20-1; D is undetermined. The CDR3 covers 11 residues. CDR1 and CDR2 (germline): DFQATT, SNEGSKA (reference sequence). V lost 3 bases to trimming and J lost 8 bases, with 5 bases between them.

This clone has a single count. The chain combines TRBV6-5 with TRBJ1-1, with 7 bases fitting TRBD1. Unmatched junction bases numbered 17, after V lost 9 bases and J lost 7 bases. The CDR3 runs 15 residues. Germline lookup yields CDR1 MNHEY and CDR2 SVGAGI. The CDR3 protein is CASRKTGDSEVEAFF. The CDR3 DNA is TGTGCCAGTCGAAAAACAGGGGATAGCGAAGTTGAAGCTTTCTTT.

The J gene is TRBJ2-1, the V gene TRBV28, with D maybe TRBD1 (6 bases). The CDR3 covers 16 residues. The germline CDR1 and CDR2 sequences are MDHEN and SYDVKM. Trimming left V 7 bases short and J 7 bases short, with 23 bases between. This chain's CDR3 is CASITRTGFVGNEQFF. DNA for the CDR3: TGTGCCAGCATCACACGAACAGGGTTTGTAGGGAATGAGCAGTTCTTC.

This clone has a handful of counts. CDR3 nucleotide sequence: TGCGCCAGCAGTTTAGCGGGAGCTGGAGCGAACACCGGGGAGCTGTTTTTT. Translation: CASSLAGAGANTGELFF. The chain links TRBV5-1 to TRBJ2-2, with 9 bases lining up with TRBD2. This CDR3 spans 17 amino acids. Germline lookup yields CDR1 SGHRS and CDR2 YFSETQ. Trimming took 5 bases from V and 0 from J; bases not matched to a gene: 8.

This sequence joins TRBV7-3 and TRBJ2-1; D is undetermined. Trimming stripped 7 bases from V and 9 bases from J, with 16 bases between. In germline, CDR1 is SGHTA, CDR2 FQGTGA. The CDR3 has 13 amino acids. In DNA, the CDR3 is TGTGCCAGCAACGATAGGAGAGTTCGTGAGCAGTTCTTC. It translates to CASNDRRVREQFF.

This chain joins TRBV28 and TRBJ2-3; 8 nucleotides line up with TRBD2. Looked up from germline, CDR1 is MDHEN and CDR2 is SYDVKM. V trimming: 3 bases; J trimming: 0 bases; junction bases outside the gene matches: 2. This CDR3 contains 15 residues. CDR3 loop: CASSFPSGSTDTQYF. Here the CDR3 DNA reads TGTGCCAGCAGTTTCCCTAGCGGGAGCACAGATACGCAGTATTTT.

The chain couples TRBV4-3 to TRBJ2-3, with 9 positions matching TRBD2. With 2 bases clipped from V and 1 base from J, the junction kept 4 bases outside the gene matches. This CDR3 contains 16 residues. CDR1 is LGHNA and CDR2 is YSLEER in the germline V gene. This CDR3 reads CASSQNSGGGTDTQYF. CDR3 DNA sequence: TGCGCCAGCAGCCAAAATAGCGGGGGCGGCACAGATACGCAGTATTTT.